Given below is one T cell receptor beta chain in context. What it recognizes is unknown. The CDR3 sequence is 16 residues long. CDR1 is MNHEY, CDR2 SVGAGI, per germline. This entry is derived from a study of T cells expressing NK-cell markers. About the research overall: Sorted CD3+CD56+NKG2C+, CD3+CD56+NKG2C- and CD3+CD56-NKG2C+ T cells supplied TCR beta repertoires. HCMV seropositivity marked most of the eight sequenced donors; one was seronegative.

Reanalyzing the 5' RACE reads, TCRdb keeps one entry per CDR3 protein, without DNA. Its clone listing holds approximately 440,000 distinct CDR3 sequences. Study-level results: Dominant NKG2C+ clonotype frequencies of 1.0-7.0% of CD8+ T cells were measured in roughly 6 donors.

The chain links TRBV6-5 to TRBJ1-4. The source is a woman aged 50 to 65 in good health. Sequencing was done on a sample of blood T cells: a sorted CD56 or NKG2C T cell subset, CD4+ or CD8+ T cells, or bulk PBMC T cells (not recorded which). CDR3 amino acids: CASSYSWARKNEKLFF.